Following are 14 T cell receptor beta chains from one sample sequenced in a study of cytomegalovirus exposure and HLA in healthy donors. This PCR relied on a set of 60 Vbeta primers and 13 Jbeta primers. Assay used: immunoSEQ multiplex PCR; TCRdb lists only in-frame clones, some missing. Seen here are about 130,000 clones, approximately 79% observed once, and the top ten hold approximately 3.8%. Sequencing used PBMCs. These receptors all stem from a man aged 25 to 40 in good health and CMV-seronegative.

The J gene is TRBJ1-2, the V gene TRBV6-1; no clear D. CDR3 length equals 13 residues. Germline-derived CDR1 and CDR2 are MNHNS and SASEGT. Trimming took 5 bases from V and 4 from J, leaving 11 bases between them. The DNA for the CDR3 is TGTGCCAGCAGTACACGGGATGTCTATGGCTACACCTTC. The encoded protein is CASSTRDVYGYTF.

This chain uses TRBV6-5 with TRBJ1-3; 7 bases match TRBD1. This CDR3 is 14 amino acids long. Trimming at V came to 6 bases and at J to 9 bases, leaving 11 bases not matched to a gene. CDR1 MNHEY and CDR2 SVGAGI come from the germline V gene. The CDR3 DNA sequence: TGTGCCAGCAGCCCAAGGGACAGAAGTCGCACCATATATTTT. Its protein is CASSPRDRSRTIYF.

The chain has TRBV2 and TRBJ2-3; D is unresolved. In germline, CDR1 is SNHLY, CDR2 FYNNEI. V gave up 2 bases and J gave up 5 bases, with 8 bases separating them. This CDR3 is built from 13 residues. This chain's CDR3 is CASSEFVKDTQYF. In nucleotides, the CDR3 is TGTGCCAGCAGTGAATTCGTTAAAGATACGCAGTATTTT.

The chain uses TRBV28 and TRBJ1-1; a possible D gene is TRBD1 (5 bases). The CDR3 has 12 residues. The V gene lost 9 bases and the J gene lost 4 bases, with 12 bases spanning the gap. Germline lookup yields CDR1 MDHEN and CDR2 SYDVKM. CDR3 loop: CASSGGVTEAFF. CDR3 DNA sequence: TGTGCCAGTAGCGGAGGGGTCACTGAAGCTTTCTTT.

V is TRBV6-1 and J is TRBJ1-2; 9 bases map to TRBD1. V dropped 6 bases and J dropped 5; count of bases not matched to a gene: 4. CDR1 is MNHNS and CDR2 is SASEGT in the germline V gene. The CDR3 runs 13 residues. The CDR3, as DNA: TGTGCCAGCAGGGGACAGGGCGCATATGGCTACACCTTC. It translates to CASRGQGAYGYTF.

V usage is TRBV9 and J usage is TRBJ2-5; no firm D call. The last part of the DNA fits TRBJ2-7 better; the J call may be wrong. CDR3 size: 12 residues. CDR1 is SGDLS and CDR2 is YYNGEE in the germline V gene. CDR3 residues: CASSVESYEQYF. Here the CDR3 DNA reads TGTGCCAGCAGCGTAGAGTCCTACGAGCAGTACTTC.

This chain links TRBV2 with TRBJ2-2; D is possibly TRBD1 (5 bases). Germline CDR1 SNHLY, CDR2 FYNNEI. CDR3 size: 14 residues. V lost 2 bases to trimming and J lost 6 bases, with 10 bases between them. CDR3 amino acids: CASSESAGPGELFF. The CDR3 nucleotides read TGTGCCAGCAGTGAATCGGCAGGGCCCGGGGAGCTGTTTTTT.

The chain employs TRBV5-1 and TRBJ1-1; possibly TRBD1 for D (5 bases). V lost 0 bases, J lost 1 base, and 10 bases lay in between. CDR1 and CDR2 (germline): SGHRS, YFSETQ. The CDR3 loop spans 15 amino acids. CDR3: CASSLEGRGNTEAFF. The CDR3 nucleotides are TGCGCCAGCAGCTTGGAGGGGAGGGGGAACACTGAAGCTTTCTTT.

V usage is TRBV2 and J usage is TRBJ2-1, with 9 bases lining up with TRBD1. This CDR3 comprises 13 residues. Germline V gives CDR1 SNHLY, CDR2 FYNNEI. Trimming took 8 bases from V and 7 from J; bases not matched to a gene: 6. The CDR3 DNA follows: TGTGCCAGCGCGGGACAGGGATTGAATGAGCAGTTCTTC. Translated: CASAGQGLNEQFF. The whole variable domain, filled in from reference TRBV2 and TRBJ2-1, reads EPEVTQTPSHQVTQMGQEVILRCVPISNHLYFYWYRQILGQKVEFLVSFYNNEISEKSEIFDDQFSVERPDGSNFTLKIRSTKLEDSAMYFCASAGQGLNEQFFGPGTRLTVL.

CDR3 sequence reads: CASRLTGQGVANYGYTF. Written as DNA, the CDR3 is TGTGCCAGCAGGTTGACGGGACAGGGGGTCGCCAACTATGGCTACACCTTC. V and J are TRBV4-2 and TRBJ1-2; the match to TRBD1 covers 11 bases. The J segment lost 2 bases and the V segment lost 6 bases, leaving 11 bases of the junction unmatched. Looked up from germline, CDR1 is LGHNA and CDR2 is YNFKEQ. This CDR3 region has 17 residues.

In its sample, this clone was seen a few times. The chain carries TRBV9 and TRBJ2-5; the match to TRBD2 covers 7 bases. CDR3 size: 15 residues. Germline values: CDR1 SGDLS, CDR2 YYNGEE. V shed 4 bases, J shed 1 base, and the junction held 7 bases outside the gene matches. CDR3 DNA: TGTGCCAGCAGCCTCCTCTGGGGGGGCCAAGAGACCCAGTACTTC. Translation gives CASSLLWGGQETQYF.

The chain employs TRBV4-1 and TRBJ2-5; TRBD2 matches at 7 bases. The V gene end was trimmed by 1 base and the J gene end by 4 bases; junction bases not matched to a gene: 9. Per germline, CDR1 MGHRA and CDR2 YSYEKL. This CDR3 region has 16 residues. CDR3 sequence: CASSQASGGGLETQYF. The CDR3 DNA sequence: TGCGCCAGCAGCCAAGCCTCCGGGGGAGGGTTAGAGACCCAGTACTTC.

As for this clone: An end of the junction differs from the germline gene, which may be a read error. The rearrangement uses TRBV7-7 and TRBJ2-3; D gene unclear. The germline CDR1 and CDR2 sequences are SSHAT and FNYEAQ (reference sequence). The CDR3 covers 15 residues. In DNA form, the CDR3 reads TGTGCTAGCAGCCCAACAAACCTCGGCACAGATACGCAGTATTTT. Its translation: CASSPTNLGTDTQYF.

The chain has TRBV30 and TRBJ1-2; D not resolved. V lost 7 bases and J 6 bases, leaving 9 bases between the germline ends. This CDR3 comprises 10 residues. CDR1 and CDR2 (germline): GTSNPN, SVGIG (reference sequence). The CDR3 spells CASYYNGYTF. The DNA of the CDR3 is TGTGCCTCGTACTACAATGGCTACACCTTC.